This T cell receptor beta chain was sequenced during a study of T-cell reconstitution after alpha-beta-depleted transplantation in children. From germline, CDR1 is SEHNR and CDR2 FQNEAQ (reference sequence). V lost 5 bases and J 13 bases, leaving 14 bases between the germline ends. The CDR3 is made up of 12 amino acids. Unique molecular identifiers were used to barcode this TCRbeta library. MiXCR, applied by TCRdb to the PCR reads, yields one record per CDR3 protein. Of some 300,000 distinct CDR3 sequences in the sample, around 10% are singletons; the top ten hold 2.4%. This clonotype was seen ten or more times.

The rearrangement joins TRBV7-9 to TRBJ2-2, with D possibly matching TRBD2 (6 bases). The TCR sequence derives from a human donor who donated a stem cell graft to a child with acute lymphoblastic leukemia. The specimen was PBMCs from the stem cell graft donor, collected from the stem cell graft. The CDR3: CASSPELGRLFF. The CDR3 DNA follows: TGTGCCAGCAGCCCAGAACTCGGGAGGCTGTTTTTT.